The sequence of this TCR beta chain was determined in a study of CD8 T cells in ankylosing spondylitis. This clonotype appeared many times. TCRdb independently ran MiXCR on the 5' RACE reads; one entry per CDR3 protein. The sample lists 200,000 to 300,000 distinct CDR3 sequences; approximately 12% were seen once. After removal of 4 bases from V and 7 bases from J, the junction contained 9 bases not matched to a gene. This CDR3 comprises 16 residues. This chain uses TRBV12-3 or TRBV12-4 with TRBJ1-6; TRBD1 matches at 8 bases. Specimen: blood, either unsorted or a sorted T cell fraction (not recorded which). This TCR derives from a male donor with ankylosing spondylitis or in good health (not recorded which). CDR3 residues: CASSSSRTGWNSPLHF. The CDR3 coding sequence is TGTGCCAGCAGTTCCTCTCGGACAGGGTGGAATTCACCCCTCCACTTT.